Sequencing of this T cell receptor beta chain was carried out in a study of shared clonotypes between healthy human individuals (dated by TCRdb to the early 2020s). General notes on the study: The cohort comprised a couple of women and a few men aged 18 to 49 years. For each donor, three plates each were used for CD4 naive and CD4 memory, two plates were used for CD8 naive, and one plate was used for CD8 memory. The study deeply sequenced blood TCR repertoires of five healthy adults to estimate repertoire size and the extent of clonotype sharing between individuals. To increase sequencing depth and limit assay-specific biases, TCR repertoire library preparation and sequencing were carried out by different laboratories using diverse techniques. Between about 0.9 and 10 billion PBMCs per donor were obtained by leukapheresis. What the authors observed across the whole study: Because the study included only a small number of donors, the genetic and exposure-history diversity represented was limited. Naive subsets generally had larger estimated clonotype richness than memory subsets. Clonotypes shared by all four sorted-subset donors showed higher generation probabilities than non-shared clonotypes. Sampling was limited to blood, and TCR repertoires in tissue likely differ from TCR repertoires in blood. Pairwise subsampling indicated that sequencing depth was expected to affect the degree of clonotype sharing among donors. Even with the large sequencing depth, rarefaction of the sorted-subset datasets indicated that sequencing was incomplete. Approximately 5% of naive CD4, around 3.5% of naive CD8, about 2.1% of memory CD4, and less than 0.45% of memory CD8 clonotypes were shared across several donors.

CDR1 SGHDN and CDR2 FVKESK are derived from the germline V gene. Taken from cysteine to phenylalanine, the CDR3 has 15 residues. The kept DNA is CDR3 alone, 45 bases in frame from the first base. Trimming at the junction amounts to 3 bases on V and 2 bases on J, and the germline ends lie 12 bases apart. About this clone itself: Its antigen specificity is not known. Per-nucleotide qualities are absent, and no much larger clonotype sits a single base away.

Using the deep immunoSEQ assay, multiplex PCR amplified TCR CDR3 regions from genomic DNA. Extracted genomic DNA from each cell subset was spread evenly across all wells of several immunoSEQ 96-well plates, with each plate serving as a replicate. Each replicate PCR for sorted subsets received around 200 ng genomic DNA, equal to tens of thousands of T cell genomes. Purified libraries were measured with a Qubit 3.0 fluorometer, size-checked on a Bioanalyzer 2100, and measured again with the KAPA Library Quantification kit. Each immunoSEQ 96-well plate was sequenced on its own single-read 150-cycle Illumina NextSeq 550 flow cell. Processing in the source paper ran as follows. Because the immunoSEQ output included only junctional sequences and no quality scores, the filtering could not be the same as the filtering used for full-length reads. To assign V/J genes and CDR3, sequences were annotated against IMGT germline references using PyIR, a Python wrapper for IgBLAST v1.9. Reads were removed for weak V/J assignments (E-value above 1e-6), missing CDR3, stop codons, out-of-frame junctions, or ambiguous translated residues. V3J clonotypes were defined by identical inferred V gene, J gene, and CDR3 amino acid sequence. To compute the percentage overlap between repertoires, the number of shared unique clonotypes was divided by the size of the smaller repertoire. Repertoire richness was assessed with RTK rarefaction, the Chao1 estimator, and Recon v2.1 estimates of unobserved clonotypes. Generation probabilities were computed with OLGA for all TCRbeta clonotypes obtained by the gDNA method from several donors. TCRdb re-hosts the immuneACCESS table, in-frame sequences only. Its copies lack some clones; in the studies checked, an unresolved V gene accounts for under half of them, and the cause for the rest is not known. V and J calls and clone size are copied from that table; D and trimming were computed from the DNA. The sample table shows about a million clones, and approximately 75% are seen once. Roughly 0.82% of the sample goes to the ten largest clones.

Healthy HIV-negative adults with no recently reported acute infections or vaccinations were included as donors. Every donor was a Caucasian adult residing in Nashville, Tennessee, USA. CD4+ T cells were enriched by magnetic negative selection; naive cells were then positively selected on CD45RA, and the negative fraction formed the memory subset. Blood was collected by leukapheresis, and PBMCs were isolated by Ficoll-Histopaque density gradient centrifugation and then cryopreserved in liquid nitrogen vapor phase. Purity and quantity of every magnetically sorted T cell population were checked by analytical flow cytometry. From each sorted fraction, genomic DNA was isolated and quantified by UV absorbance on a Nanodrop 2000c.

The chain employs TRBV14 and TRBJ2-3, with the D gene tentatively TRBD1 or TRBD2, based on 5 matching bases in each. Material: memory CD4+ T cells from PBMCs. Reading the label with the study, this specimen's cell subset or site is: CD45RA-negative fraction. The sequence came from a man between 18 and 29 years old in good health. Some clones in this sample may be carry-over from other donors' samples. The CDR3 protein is CASSHSTDYTDTQYF. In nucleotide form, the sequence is TGTGCCAGCAGCCACTCGACAGACTACACAGATACGCAGTATTTT.